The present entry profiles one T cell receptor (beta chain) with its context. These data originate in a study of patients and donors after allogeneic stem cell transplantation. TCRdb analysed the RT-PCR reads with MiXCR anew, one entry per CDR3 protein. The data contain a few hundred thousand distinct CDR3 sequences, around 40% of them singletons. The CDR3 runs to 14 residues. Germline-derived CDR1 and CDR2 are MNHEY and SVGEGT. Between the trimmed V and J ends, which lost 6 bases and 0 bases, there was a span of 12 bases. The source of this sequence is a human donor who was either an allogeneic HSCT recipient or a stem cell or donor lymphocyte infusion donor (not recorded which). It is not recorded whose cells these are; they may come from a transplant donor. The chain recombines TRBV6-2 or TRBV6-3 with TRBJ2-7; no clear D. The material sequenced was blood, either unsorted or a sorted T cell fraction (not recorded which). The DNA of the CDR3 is TGTGCCAGCAGGTTAAGGATGACCTCCTACGAGCAGTACTTC. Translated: CASRLRMTSYEQYF.